The entry below describes one TCR beta chain. There is no known antigen for this receptor. Within one base of it there is no much larger clone, and no base qualities were kept. The sample comes from a study of blood T cell repertoires in COVID-19 (dated by TCRdb to about 2020). With respect to the entire study: Samples covering the acute and convalescent phases of COVID-19 were provided by collaborators in the United States, Italy and Spain. The material from the prospective study consisted of cDNA or gDNA derived from T cells, B-cell-depleted T cells, or PBMCs. Subjects who had been exposed to COVID-19, were actively infected with it, or had recovered from it provided the deeply sampled blood TCRbeta repertoires that made up the dataset. The repertoires were released in a freely available public database intended as a resource for research on the immune response to SARS-CoV-2. The samples were drawn from two sources: the first 160 participants of the ongoing ImmuneRACE study, and fewer than 1,500 subjects contributed by 6 global collaborators. Nearly every sample came with metadata listing a de-identified subject ID, COVID-19 status, age in years and sex. Where HLA class I and class II types were available, the types were taken from metadata supplied by the sample provider, not from assay-based typing.

The paper as a whole reports these results and caveats: Clinical and demographic metadata were provided uncurated, with the amount varying by source and participant.

TCRbeta CDR3 regions were amplified from genomic DNA using the immunoSEQ Assay, a bias-controlled multiplex PCR. Per the original workflow: Within the assay, amplification of reference gene primers was used to estimate how many nucleated cells each sample contained. To quantify the absolute abundance of each unique TCRbeta CDR3 rearrangement, sequence reads were collapsed and filtered. For each sample, productive Simpson clonality was calculated by taking the square root of Simpson's diversity index across productive rearrangements. TCRdb's version of the immuneACCESS table is confined to in-frame rearrangements and falls short of the full clone set. An unresolved V gene accounts for under half of the shortfall where checked; the remainder is of unknown origin. From that table come the V and J calls and clone size; the DNA was used to work out D and trimming. The sample profile shows 180,000 or so clones; approximately 88% of them were found once. The top ten constitute 10% to 15% of the sample.

Trimming removed 2 bases from V and 3 bases from J; the gene matches leave 5 bases unexplained. The CDR3 runs 17 amino acids, cysteine and phenylalanine included. The read is trimmed to its CDR3 DNA, 51 bases read in frame from base 1. The germline V gene (reference sequence) sets CDR1 to LGHDT and CDR2 to YNNKEL. Enrolling through a virtual design, the prospective study's participants ranged in age from roughly 18 to 95 years and lived across around 25 United States geographic areas. In the prospective study, cohorts were assigned on the basis of participant-reported clinical history obtained from a screening survey and a study questionnaire. Recovered participants in ImmuneRACE Cohort 3 were defined by two consecutive negative NP/OP PCR tests, clearance by a healthcare professional, or resolution of symptoms. In the prospective study, whole blood, serum and a nasopharyngeal or oropharyngeal swab were collected from each participant by mobile phlebotomists. Over a 2-month period, participants in the prospective study had the option of providing additional blood draws and questionnaires. Prospective study blood samples were shipped either frozen or at room temperature before DNA extraction.

Sequencing used PBMCs or T cells enriched from blood (not recorded which). The TCR was taken from an older woman who had recovered from COVID-19. The chain is assembled from TRBV3-1 (or the pseudogene TRBV3-2) and TRBJ2-3; TRBD2 agrees with 13 junctional bases. The CDR3 protein: CASSQRGLAGRTDTQYF. Here is the DNA: TGTGCCAGCAGCCAACGGGGACTAGCGGGGCGGACAGATACGCAGTATTTT.